This TCR beta chain was recovered during a study of T-cell reconstitution after alpha-beta-depleted transplantation in children (dated by TCRdb to the mid-2010s). General notes on the study: T-cell immune reconstitution after TCRalphabeta/CD19-depleted allogeneic hematopoietic cell transplantation in children was quantitatively tracked in the study by means of TCR repertoire profiling. On the study overall, not on this receptor specifically: The frequencies of hyperexpanded clones fell over the following months, and after one year, T-cell counts and TCRbeta diversity were mostly attributed to newly produced T cells. The apparently early alphabetaT-cell count recovery about two months after transplant was reportedly dependent on only several hundred rapidly expanded clones derived from non-depleted graft cells. The high TCRbeta diversity at day 60 in some patients was ascribed to recipient T cells and intrathymic progenitors that had survived conditioning.

This clonotype was recorded once. The antigen it binds to is not known. Base qualities are not at hand, and no much larger clone is one base apart. Explained via the paper, the treatment or condition label denotes: allogeneic hematopoietic cell transplantation with graft depleted of TCRalphabeta T cells and CD19 B cells. The transplant recipients were children given TCRalphabeta/CD19-depleted allogeneic hematopoietic cell grafts. Library creation used PCR. The sequencing machine was an Illumina HiSeq 2500. To normalize quantification of the TCRbeta repertoire, the TCR libraries were built with molecular barcoding that relied on unique molecular identifiers. TCRdb trimmed public reads at Q25 via fastp, called clones via MiXCR and kept in-frame beta chains. Entries that share a CDR3 protein sequence are merged under the most common genes and DNA. The sample table contains about 980,000 distinct CDR3 sequences; only one count was recorded for about 26% of them. Roughly 30% of the sample goes to the ten largest clones.

CDR1 and CDR2, per the germline V gene, are SNHLY and FYNNEI. At the junction V is shortened by 4 bases and J by 7 bases, with 4 bases in between. Spanning cysteine to phenylalanine, the CDR3 consists of 11 amino acids. The sequence is cut down to CDR3 DNA, 33 bases in frame from base 1. The chain links TRBV2 with TRBJ2-2, with the D gene uncertain. The origin of this receptor is a boy in the first two years of life who had a stem cell transplant for SCID, so the T cells may come from the graft donor. The sample here was PBMCs, mostly from graft donor cells, taken 360 days after TCRalphabeta/CD19-depleted stem cell transplant. Here is the DNA: TGTGCCAGCAGTGTGAACGGGGAGCTGTTTTTT. This codes for CASSVNGELFF.